This TCR beta chain is from a study of T cells in Graves' hyperthyroidism and ophthalmopathy. Points from the study as a whole: Ophthalmopathy was predicted by the model a median of roughly 6.6 months ahead of onset. Most thyroid clonotypes with frequency above 0.001 were detected in blood.

This clonotype was recorded many times. The antigen is unknown. RNA transcripts served as the template for amplifying TCR beta CDR3 regions. First-round RT-PCR with HTBI primers amplified the TCR CDR3 region. TCRdb reanalysed the multiplex PCR reads using MiXCR and keeps one entry per CDR3 protein. The sample includes approximately 590,000 distinct CDR3 sequences, approximately 15% of them seen just once. The ends were cut back, 3 bases at V and 8 bases at J, with 13 bases in the middle. The CDR3 totals 13 residues. Germline V gene sequence: CDR1 SEHNR, CDR2 FQNEAQ (reference sequence). The chain employs TRBV7-9 and TRBJ1-1, with D unresolved. The material sequenced was blood. The sequence was obtained from a woman aged 30 to 39 with Graves' hyperthyroidism. CDR3: CASSFTGRPEAFF. The DNA for the CDR3 is TGTGCCAGCAGCTTTACGGGAAGACCCGAAGCTTTCTTT.